These 4 T cell receptor beta chains were sequenced from one sample in a study of T-cell reconstitution after alpha-beta-depleted transplantation in children listed by TCRdb under 2016. Libraries were made using PCR. TCRdb records Illumina HiSeq 2500 as the sequencer. TCR library preparation used molecular barcoding, with unique molecular identifiers applied to normalize quantification of the TCRbeta repertoire. TCRdb's own reprocessing of the public reads used fastp at Q25 and MiXCR and kept productive beta chains. Each CDR3 protein gets just one entry, which takes the most common genes and DNA from the rows behind it. Recorded for this sample are about 250,000 distinct CDR3 sequences; 20% to 30% of them occurred a single time. Clones ranked in the top ten supply 4% to 5.5% of the sample. The sample's treatment or condition label, in plain terms: allogeneic hematopoietic cell transplantation with graft depleted of TCRalphabeta T cells and CD19 B cells.

The source material was PBMCs, mostly from graft donor cells, sampled 360 days after TCRalphabeta/CD19-depleted stem cell transplant. The receptor source for this set is a female patient aged 2 to 10 who had a stem cell transplant for congenital amegakaryocytic thrombocytopenia, so the T cells may come from the graft donor.

The V and J genes are TRBV20-1 and TRBJ1-1; D is perhaps TRBD1 (6 bases). The CDR3 covers 16 residues. The germline CDR1 and CDR2 sequences are DFQATT and SNEGSKA (reference sequence). Deletions cut 0 bases from V and 2 bases from J, with 16 bases between. The chain's CDR3 is CSARDGESGANTEAFF. DNA for the CDR3: TGCAGTGCTAGAGATGGTGAGTCGGGGGCAAACACTGAAGCTTTCTTT.

The J gene is TRBJ1-4, the V gene TRBV28, with 9 nucleotides matching TRBD1. The germline CDR1 and CDR2 sequences are MDHEN and SYDVKM. The trim removed 2 bases at V and 5 bases at J, leaving 3 bases unmatched. The CDR3 spans 15 residues. Here the CDR3 reads CASSLLGTGNEKLFF. For the CDR3, the DNA is TGTGCCAGCAGTTTACTAGGGACAGGGAATGAAAAACTGTTTTTT. The whole variable domain, filled in from reference TRBV28 and TRBJ1-4, reads DVKVTQSSRYLVKRTGEKVFLECVQDMDHENMFWYRQDPGLGLRLIYFSYDVKMKEKGDIPEGYSVSREKKERFSLILESASTNQTSMYLCASSLLGTGNEKLFFGSGTQLSVL.

The V and J genes are TRBV20-1 and TRBJ2-4, with 11 bases matching TRBD2. The J segment lost 1 base and the V segment lost 6 bases, leaving 14 bases of the junction unmatched. The CDR3 is 18 residues long. In germline, CDR1 is DFQATT, CDR2 SNEGSKA (reference sequence). CDR3 nucleotide sequence: TGCAGTGCCCCTAACCTAGCGGGAGGCGTTATGGCCAAAAACATTCAGTACTTC. Protein: CSAPNLAGGVMAKNIQYF.

The chain couples TRBV28 to TRBJ2-3, with 7 nucleotides matching TRBD1. V was clipped by 5 bases and J by 2 bases; unmatched bases: 7. This CDR3 is 15 amino acids long. CDR1 is MDHEN, CDR2 SYDVKM, per germline. The CDR3 reads CASSTPGQITDTQYF. CDR3 DNA sequence: TGTGCCAGCAGTACCCCGGGACAGATCACAGATACGCAGTATTTT.